The 20 T cell receptor beta chains reported below all come from one sample, sequenced in a study of identical twins. TCRdb re-called the 5' RACE reads through MiXCR, storing one row per CDR3 protein. Of 1.5 million to 2 million distinct CDR3 sequences listed, more than 30% are singletons. The sequenced sample was cord blood. The receptors here all came from a newborn girl in good health.

The chain uses TRBV20-1 and TRBJ2-3, with TRBD2 matching over 7 bases. V shed 0 bases, J shed 4 bases, and the junction held 10 bases outside the gene matches. Looked up from germline, CDR1 is DFQATT and CDR2 is SNEGSKA (reference sequence). This CDR3 comprises 16 residues. The CDR3 reads CSARDQSSGRADTQYF. The CDR3 region has the DNA TGCAGTGCTAGAGATCAATCTAGCGGCCGAGCAGATACGCAGTATTTT.

The sample holds a few counts of this clonotype. This chain uses TRBV7-9 with TRBJ1-2, with TRBD1 as a possible D gene (5 bases). CDR3 size: 14 residues. CDR1 is SEHNR and CDR2 is FQNEAQ in the germline V gene (reference sequence). Trimming removed 7 bases from V and 7 bases from J, with 19 bases in between. CDR3 nucleotides: TGTGCCAGCACCCTAGAACCGGGAAGGGGTGGCTACACCTTC. Protein sequence: CASTLEPGRGGYTF.

The rearrangement links TRBV5-1 to TRBJ2-5; D ambiguous. Trimming took off 1 base at V and 5 bases at J, with 15 bases between the two ends. Germline V lookup: CDR1 SGHRS, CDR2 YFSETQ. This CDR3 comprises 15 residues. The CDR3 region is CASSLQTGFKETQYF. Written as DNA, the CDR3 is TGCGCCAGCAGCTTGCAAACTGGGTTCAAGGAGACCCAGTACTTC.

This clonotype was found a few times. The chain has TRBV10-3 and TRBJ2-3; perhaps TRBD2 as D (5 bases). Germline values: CDR1 ENHRY, CDR2 SYGVKD. CDR3 length: 14 amino acids. Trimming removed 5 bases from V and 2 bases from J, with 11 bases in between. The CDR3 loop is CAISRSTTTDTQYF. Here the CDR3 DNA reads TGTGCCATCAGTAGGTCGACTACCACAGATACGCAGTATTTT.

This clonotype was picked up many times. The J gene is TRBJ2-3, the V gene TRBV10-3; possibly TRBD1 for D (5 bases). Germline CDR1 is ENHRY and CDR2 is SYGVKD. The V gene lost 6 bases and the J gene lost 0 bases, with 13 bases spanning the gap. The CDR3 runs to 15 residues. CDR3 protein: CAISPRVASTDTQYF. CDR3 DNA sequence: TGTGCCATCAGCCCCAGGGTTGCTAGCACAGATACGCAGTATTTT.

The chain combines TRBV2 with TRBJ2-3; 7 bases are a match to TRBD1. Trimming removed 6 bases from V and 1 base from J; junction bases left unmatched: 7. CDR1 SNHLY and CDR2 FYNNEI come from the germline V gene. The CDR3 runs 15 residues. The CDR3 spells CASSATGAGTDTQYF. The DNA for the CDR3 is TGTGCCAGCAGCGCAACAGGGGCAGGCACAGATACGCAGTATTTT.

This clonotype was counted only a few times. The CDR3, as DNA: TGTGCCAGCAGCCTCATCGAGGGAGCGAGTGATGAGCAGTTCTTC. It is translated as CASSLIEGASDEQFF. The V call is TRBV7-9, the J call TRBJ2-1; D may be TRBD2 (5 bases). Between the trimmed V and J ends, which lost 5 bases and 8 bases, there was a span of 19 bases. CDR1 and CDR2 from the germline V gene are SEHNR and FQNEAQ (reference sequence). The CDR3 sequence is 15 residues long.

This rearrangement joins TRBV27 to TRBJ1-2; D remains ambiguous. The CDR3 is 13 residues long. The germline V and J ends were trimmed by 3 bases and 0 bases, with 5 bases remaining between them. Per germline, CDR1 MNHEY and CDR2 SMNVEV (reference sequence). The CDR3, as DNA: TGTGCCAGCAGTTTCCTAACTAACTATGGCTACACCTTC. Its translation: CASSFLTNYGYTF.

This clonotype was recorded many times. The junction departs from the called germline gene at one end, perhaps through a read error. The gene calls are TRBV5-1 and TRBJ2-1, with TRBD2 matching 8 bases. The CDR3 is 14 amino acids. Germline V CDR1 and CDR2: SGHRS, YFSETQ. This CDR3 is CASSLLAEYNEQFF. DNA for the CDR3: TGTGCCAGCAGTTTACTAGCGGAGTACAATGAGCAGTTCTTC.

This clonotype was seen more than once but under ten times. The rearrangement joins TRBV29-1 to TRBJ1-1, with D unresolved. V shed 7 bases and J shed 5 bases, with 20 bases lying between them. Germline lookup yields CDR1 SQVTM and CDR2 ANQGSEA. This CDR3 contains 14 residues. CDR3 sequence: CSARPPYSKTEAFF. CDR3 coding DNA: TGCAGCGCACGGCCACCCTACTCAAAAACTGAAGCTTTCTTT.

The chain couples TRBV12-3 or TRBV12-4 to TRBJ2-5; 7 nucleotides line up with TRBD2. The J call may be mistaken, given a closer DNA end match to TRBJ2-7. The CDR3 length is 13 residues. This CDR3 reads CASSNYWGGEQYF. The DNA of the CDR3 is TGTGCCAGCAGTAACTATTGGGGGGGCGAGCAGTACTTC.

The chain joins TRBV4-2 to TRBJ1-2; 7 bases agree with TRBD1. The CDR3 length is 17 residues. CDR1 LGHNA and CDR2 YNFKEQ come from the germline V gene. The V segment lost 4 bases and the J segment 4 bases; nucleotides outside the gene matches: 15. CDR3 coding DNA: TGTGCCAGCAGCCCCCACACCACAGTGACAGGGACCTATGGCTACACCTTC. Its protein is CASSPHTTVTGTYGYTF.

This clonotype appeared many times. The chain links TRBV27 to TRBJ2-1; 7 bases agree with TRBD2. The V gene's germline CDR1 is MNHEY and CDR2 SMNVEV (reference sequence). The CDR3 loop spans 16 amino acids. V trimming: 5 bases; J trimming: 0 bases; junction bases outside the gene matches: 7. Written as DNA, the CDR3 is TGTGCCAGCAGTGCACTAGCGCCAATCTCCTACAATGAGCAGTTCTTC. It is translated as CASSALAPISYNEQFF.

V and J are TRBV10-1 and TRBJ2-5; D uncertain. CDR3 length equals 11 residues. Germline CDR1 WNHNN, CDR2 SYGVQD (reference sequence). V was trimmed by 11 bases and J by 2 bases, leaving 9 bases between them. CDR3 nucleotides: TGCGCCGGCCCCATACAAGAGACCCAGTACTTC. Protein sequence: CAGPIQETQYF.

This chain joins TRBV12-3 or TRBV12-4 and TRBJ2-2; D uncertain. Between the trimmed V and J ends, which lost 5 bases and 2 bases, there was a span of 6 bases. This CDR3 has 13 amino acids. The CDR3 DNA reads TGTGCCAGCAGTAGTTACAACACCGGGGAGCTGTTTTTT. Its translation is CASSSYNTGELFF.

This clonotype was observed a handful of times. This chain uses TRBV3-1 with TRBJ1-2; D unresolved. CDR3 length: 15 residues. Trimming removed 0 bases at V and 7 bases at J, with 15 bases between. The germline gives CDR1 LGHDT, CDR2 YNNKEL (reference sequence). The CDR3 loop is CASSQDPQVEGGYTF. CDR3 nucleotides: TGTGCCAGCAGCCAAGATCCCCAAGTAGAGGGTGGCTACACCTTC.

This clonotype appeared a few times. The V call is TRBV28, the J call TRBJ1-1; a possible D gene is TRBD1 (5 bases). V shed 4 bases and J shed 4 bases, with 10 bases lying between them. CDR1 is MDHEN and CDR2 is SYDVKM in the germline V gene. The CDR3 runs 13 residues. Here the CDR3 DNA reads TGTGCCAGCAGTTGGGGCAGGGTCACTGAAGCTTTCTTT. Protein product: CASSWGRVTEAFF.

CDR3 in DNA: TGTGCCAGCAGCTCCCAGTCGGGGCCCAATGAAAAACTGTTTTTT. Amino acid sequence: CASSSQSGPNEKLFF. The rearrangement uses TRBV7-2 and TRBJ1-4, with D possibly being TRBD1 (5 bases). The CDR3 spans 15 residues. Trimming pared 4 bases from V and 5 bases from J, leaving 14 bases between. The germline V gene encodes CDR1 SGHTA and CDR2 FQGNSA.

The V gene is TRBV7-2, the J gene TRBJ2-7; D unclear. Looked up from germline, CDR1 is SGHTA and CDR2 is FQGNSA. The CDR3 runs to 15 residues. V was cut by 2 bases and J by 3 bases, with 14 bases left in between. In DNA, the CDR3 is TGTGCCAGCAGCTTAAAGAGCTCCTCTATCTACGAGCAGTACTTC. Amino acids: CASSLKSSSIYEQYF.

The chain has TRBV30 and TRBJ1-2; possible D gene TRBD1, 5 bases. V was clipped by 4 bases and J by 5 bases, with 14 bases between them. This CDR3 has 13 amino acids. Germline CDR1 is GTSNPN and CDR2 is SVGIG (reference sequence). This chain's CDR3 is CAWITTAPYGYTF. CDR3 DNA: TGTGCCTGGATTACGACAGCGCCTTATGGCTACACCTTC.